One T cell receptor (beta chain) is described in this entry. In Seattle, patients joined the study during active infection and were tracked longitudinally. V was pared by 7 bases and J by 5 bases, with 9 bases of the junction left unmatched. The CDR3 consists of 14 residues. The germline CDR1 and CDR2 sequences are MNHEY and SVGAGI. These data are taken from a study of blood T cell repertoires in COVID-19. On the study more broadly: Material from acute and convalescent COVID-19 was sourced from the United States, Italy and Spain.

Clones were read by immunoSEQ multiplex PCR, and TCRdb kept only the in-frame ones, dropping some. The sample records approximately 330,000 clones, approximately 86% being singletons. The sequencing input was peripheral blood. The chain has TRBV6-5 and TRBJ1-1; 8 bases agree with TRBD1. This TCR was sampled from a young man with COVID-19, enrolled during active disease. The CDR3 here is CASTSRGLRTEAFF. The CDR3 DNA reads TGTGCCAGCACCTCCAGGGGGCTAAGGACTGAAGCTTTCTTT.